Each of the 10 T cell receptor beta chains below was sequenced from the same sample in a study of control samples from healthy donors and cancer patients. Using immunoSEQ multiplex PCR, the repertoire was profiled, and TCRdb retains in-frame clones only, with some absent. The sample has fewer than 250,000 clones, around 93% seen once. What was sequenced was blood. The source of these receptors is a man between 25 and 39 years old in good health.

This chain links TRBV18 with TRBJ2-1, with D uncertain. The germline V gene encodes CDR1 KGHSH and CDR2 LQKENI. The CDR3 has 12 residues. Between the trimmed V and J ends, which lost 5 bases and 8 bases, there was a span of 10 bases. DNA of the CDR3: TGTGCCAGCTCAGAAAATCGGGATGAGCAGTTCTTC. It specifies CASSENRDEQFF.

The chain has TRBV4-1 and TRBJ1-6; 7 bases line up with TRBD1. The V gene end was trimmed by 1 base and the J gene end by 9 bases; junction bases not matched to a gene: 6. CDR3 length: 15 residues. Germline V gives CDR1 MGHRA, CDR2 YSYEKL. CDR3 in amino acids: CASSQGRGEGSPLHF. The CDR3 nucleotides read TGCGCCAGCAGCCAAGGCAGGGGGGAAGGTTCACCCCTCCACTTT.

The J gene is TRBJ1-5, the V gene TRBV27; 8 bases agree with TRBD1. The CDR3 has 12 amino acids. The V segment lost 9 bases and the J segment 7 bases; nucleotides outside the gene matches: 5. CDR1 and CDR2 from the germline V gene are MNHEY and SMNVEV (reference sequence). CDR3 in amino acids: CASRTGSQPQHF. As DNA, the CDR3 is TGTGCCAGTCGGACAGGGAGCCAGCCCCAGCATTTT.

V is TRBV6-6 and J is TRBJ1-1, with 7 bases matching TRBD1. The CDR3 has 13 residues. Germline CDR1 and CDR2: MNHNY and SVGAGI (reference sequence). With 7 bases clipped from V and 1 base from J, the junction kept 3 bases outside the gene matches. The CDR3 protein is CASTRTGNTEAFF. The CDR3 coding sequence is TGTGCCAGCACCCGGACAGGGAACACTGAAGCTTTCTTT.

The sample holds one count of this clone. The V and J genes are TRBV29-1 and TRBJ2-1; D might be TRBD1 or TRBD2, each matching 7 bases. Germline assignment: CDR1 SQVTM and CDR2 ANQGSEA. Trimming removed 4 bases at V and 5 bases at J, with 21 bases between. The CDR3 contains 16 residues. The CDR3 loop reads CSVGGGGGLMHNEQFF. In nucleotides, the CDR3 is TGCAGCGTTGGAGGGGGCGGGGGACTAATGCACAATGAGCAGTTCTTC.

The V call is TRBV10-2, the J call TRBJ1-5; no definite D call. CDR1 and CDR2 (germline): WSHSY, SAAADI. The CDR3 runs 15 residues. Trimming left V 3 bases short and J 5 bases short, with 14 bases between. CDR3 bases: TGCGCCAGCAGTGAAGGCCTAACTATAGATCAGCCCCAGCATTTT. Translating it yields CASSEGLTIDQPQHF.

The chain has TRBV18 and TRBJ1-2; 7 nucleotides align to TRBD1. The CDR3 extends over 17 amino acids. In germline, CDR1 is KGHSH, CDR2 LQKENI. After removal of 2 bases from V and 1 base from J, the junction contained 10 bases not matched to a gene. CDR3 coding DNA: TGTGCCAGCTCACCAGGGCGTCCGGGACAGTTTAACTATGGCTACACCTTC. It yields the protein CASSPGRPGQFNYGYTF.

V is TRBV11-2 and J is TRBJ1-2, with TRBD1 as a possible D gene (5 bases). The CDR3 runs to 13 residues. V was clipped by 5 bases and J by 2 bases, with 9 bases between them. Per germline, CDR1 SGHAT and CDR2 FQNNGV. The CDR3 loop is CASSPRQNYGYTF. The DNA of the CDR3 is TGTGCCAGCAGCCCAAGACAGAACTATGGCTACACCTTC.

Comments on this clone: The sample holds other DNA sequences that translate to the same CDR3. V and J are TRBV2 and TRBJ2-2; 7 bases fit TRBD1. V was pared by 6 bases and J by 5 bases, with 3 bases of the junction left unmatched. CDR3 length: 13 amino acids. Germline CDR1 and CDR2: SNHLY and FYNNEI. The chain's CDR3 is CASRIQGTGELFF. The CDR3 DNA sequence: TGTGCCAGCAGGATACAGGGGACCGGGGAGCTGTTTTTT.

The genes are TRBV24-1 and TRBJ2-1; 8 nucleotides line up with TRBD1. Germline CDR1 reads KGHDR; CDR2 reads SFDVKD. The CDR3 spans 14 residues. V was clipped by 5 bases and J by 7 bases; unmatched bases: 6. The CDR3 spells CATSAPDRANEQFF. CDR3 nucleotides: TGTGCCACCAGTGCCCCGGACAGGGCAAATGAGCAGTTCTTC.